Listed below are T cell receptor beta chains from one sample, sequenced in a study of radiotherapy plus CTLA-4 blockade in lung cancer. Data came from immunoSEQ multiplex PCR; TCRdb stores just in-frame clones and leaves some out. This sample has around 100,000 clones, with approximately 80% found just once. This specimen consisted of peripheral blood, obtained from a patient treated with radiotherapy plus ipilimumab. Receptor source: a human donor with non-small cell lung cancer that progressed on radiotherapy plus ipilimumab. Some clones in this sample may be carry-over from other donors' samples. The CDR3 runs from the conserved cysteine through the conserved F or W.

TRBJ2-3,TRBV13,CASSLGHRSFTDTQYF
TRBJ2-3,TRBV5-1,CASSRTRPLTDTQYF
TRBJ1-6,TRBV7-2,CASSGYNAGSPLHF
TRBJ2-3,TRBV19,CASSQISGGYTDTQYF
TRBJ2-3,TRBV4-3,CASSQGAAGPPDTQYF
TRBJ1-2,TRBV2,CASRENTGGGEGYTF
TRBJ1-5,TRBV4-1,CASSHRQTLDQPQHF
TRBJ2-7,TRBV7-3,CASSLTGRLDEQYF
TRBJ1-3,TRBV5-4,CASTVFSAEGNTIYF
TRBJ1-3,TRBV28,CASSSAQGANGNTIYF
TRBJ2-2,TRBV6-4,CASSLGDTGELFF
TRBJ1-1,TRBV7-3,CASSLINIPGIATEAFF
TRBJ1-4,TRBV5-5,CASSLWTGLKEKLFF
TRBJ1-1,TRBV12-5,CASGLSGTTEAFF
TRBJ2-3,TRBV5-1,CASSNGGAADTQYF
TRBJ1-5,TRBV6-5,CASRIQPYSNQPQHF
TRBJ2-3,TRBV5-1,CATADRGLGDTQYF
TRBJ2-7,TRBV5-6,CASSQVMGGYEQYF
TRBJ1-1,TRBV5-8,CASTWGGGTEAFF
TRBJ1-2,TRBV10-3,CAISRQGSGYTF
TRBJ2-1,TRBV5-1,CASSLDNEQFF